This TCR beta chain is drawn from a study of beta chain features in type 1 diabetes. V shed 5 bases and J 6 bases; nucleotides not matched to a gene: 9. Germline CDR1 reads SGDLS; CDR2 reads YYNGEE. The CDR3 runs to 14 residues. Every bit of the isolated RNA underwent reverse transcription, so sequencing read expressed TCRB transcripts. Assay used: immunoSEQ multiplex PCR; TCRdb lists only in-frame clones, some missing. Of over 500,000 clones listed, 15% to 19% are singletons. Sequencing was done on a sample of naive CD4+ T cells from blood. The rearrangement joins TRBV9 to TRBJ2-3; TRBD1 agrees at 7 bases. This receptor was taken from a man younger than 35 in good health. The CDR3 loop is CASSKTGAEDTQYF. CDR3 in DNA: TGTGCCAGCAGTAAAACAGGGGCAGAGGATACGCAGTATTTT.